The 23 T cell receptor beta chains in this list originate from one sample, sequenced in a study of CXCR3-negative and CXCR3-positive naive CD8 T cells. The authors made the TRB cDNA libraries by 5' RACE using UMI labels. From the 5' RACE reads, TCRdb lists one entry per CDR3 protein and no DNA. The ten most abundant clones cover 1.5% to 2% of a sample with 45,000 or so distinct CDR3 sequences. The material sequenced was naive CXCR3- CD8+ T cells from blood. Subset reported: CD45RO-CCR7+CD27+CD95- naive CD8+ T cells lacking CXCR3 (TNR3-). The receptors were gathered from a human donor in good health. Some clones in this sample may be carry-over from other donors' samples.

V gene TRBV12-3 or TRBV12-4 combines with J gene TRBJ2-7. CDR3 length: 13 residues. This CDR3 reads CASSLTSFYEQYF.

The gene calls are TRBV29-1 and TRBJ2-2; TCRdb's D gene call, TRBD2, goes unchecked for lack of DNA. CDR1 is SQVTM, CDR2 ANQGSEA, per germline. This CDR3 has 16 residues. The CDR3 loop reads CSVDPSGGSNTGELFF.

The gene calls are TRBV7-9 and TRBJ2-1; TCRdb's assignment of TRBD2 cannot be checked, as there is no DNA. CDR3 length: 16 residues. CDR1 is SEHNR and CDR2 is FQNEAQ in the germline V gene (reference sequence). The CDR3 protein is CASSLAWSSGNNEQFF.

The genes are TRBV5-4 and TRBJ2-5; the TCRdb D gene call, TRBD2, has no DNA to confirm it. CDR3 size: 16 residues. Germline V CDR1 and CDR2: SGHNT, YYREEE (reference sequence). CDR3 region: CASSPLLAGFQEAQYF.

The chain carries TRBV6-5 and TRBJ2-3; the TRBD1 assignment by TCRdb is unverifiable without DNA. The CDR3 totals 15 residues. Germline V gene sequence: CDR1 MNHEY, CDR2 SVGAGI. CDR3: CASSYSRSQGDTQYF.

The chain couples TRBV4-1 to TRBJ2-7; the TRBD2 assignment by TCRdb is unverifiable without DNA. CDR1 is MGHRA and CDR2 is YSYEKL in the germline V gene. The CDR3 is 16 amino acids. CDR3 sequence reads: CASSQDSTSATYEQYF.

V usage is TRBV3-1 and J usage is TRBJ2-3; the TRBD1 assignment by TCRdb is unverifiable without DNA. The CDR3 runs 16 residues. CDR1 is LGHDT and CDR2 is YNNKEL in the germline V gene (reference sequence). CDR3 in amino acids: CASSPPGSPASDTQYF.

Here the CDR3 reads CASSYELGQGNQPQHF. The chain carries TRBV6-2 or TRBV6-3 and TRBJ1-5; the D call of TRBD1 rests on TCRdb alone, since no DNA is present to check it. From germline, CDR1 is MNHEY and CDR2 SVGEGT. The CDR3 has 16 residues.

This rearrangement joins TRBV20-1 to TRBJ2-7; the TCRdb call, TRBD2, lacks DNA for checking. Germline CDR1 DFQATT, CDR2 SNEGSKA (reference sequence). The CDR3 contains 15 residues. The CDR3 loop is CSARDVAGPSYEQYF.

This chain connects TRBV2 to TRBJ2-2. The germline V gene encodes CDR1 SNHLY and CDR2 FYNNEI. This CDR3 has 12 amino acids. CDR3: CASSEAVIELFF.

The chain links TRBV13 to TRBJ1-2. The CDR3 spans 13 residues. Looked up from germline, CDR1 is PRHDT and CDR2 is FYEKMQ (reference sequence). This CDR3 reads CASSLGDDYGYTF.

This CDR3 is CASSEQQGEAYEQYF. This chain connects TRBV25-1 to TRBJ2-7; TCRdb outputs TRBD1, but without DNA this stays unchecked. Germline-derived CDR1 and CDR2 are MGHDK and SYGVNS. The CDR3 extends over 15 amino acids.

This chain links TRBV5-6 with TRBJ1-2. This CDR3 contains 16 residues. Germline V lookup: CDR1 SGHDT, CDR2 YYEEEE. The CDR3 loop reads CASGFGSQRFNYGYTF.

The V gene is TRBV29-1, the J gene TRBJ2-1. The V gene's germline CDR1 is SQVTM and CDR2 ANQGSEA. CDR3 length equals 15 residues. CDR3 protein: CSVESIGRNYNEQFF.

The chain is built from TRBV7-9 and TRBJ2-1; the D call of TRBD2 rests on TCRdb alone, since no DNA is present to check it. Germline values: CDR1 SEHNR, CDR2 FQNEAQ (reference sequence). The CDR3 is 15 residues long. CDR3 protein: CASSRARLGYNEQFF.

This chain's CDR3 is CASSLEASYGYTF. V gene TRBV7-9 combines with J gene TRBJ1-2. This CDR3 spans 13 amino acids. Germline CDR1 and CDR2: SEHNR and FQNEAQ (reference sequence).

The rearrangement links TRBV10-3 to TRBJ2-1; TCRdb names TRBD2, which stays unverified in the absence of DNA. CDR3 length: 15 amino acids. Germline CDR1 and CDR2: ENHRY and SYGVKD. CDR3 residues: CAISPQTSGSDEQFF.

This sequence joins TRBV28 and TRBJ2-7. The CDR3 has 13 amino acids. Looked up from germline, CDR1 is MDHEN and CDR2 is SYDVKM. The CDR3 loop reads CASSLTATYEQYF.

This chain links TRBV14 with TRBJ2-1. Germline V CDR1 and CDR2: SGHDN, FVKESK. The CDR3 sequence is 15 residues long. CDR3 sequence reads: CASSQELGDYNEQFF. The whole variable domain, remainder taken from reference TRBV14 and TRBJ2-1, is EAGVTQFPSHSVIEKGQTVTLRCDPISGHDNLYWYRRVMGKEIKFLLHFVKESKQDESGMPNNRFLAERTGGTYSTLKVQPAELEDSGVYFCASSQELGDYNEQFFGPGTRLTVL.

The chain carries TRBV28 and TRBJ2-7; TCRdb indicates TRBD1, and absent DNA this call remains unverified. Germline CDR1 MDHEN, CDR2 SYDVKM. This CDR3 comprises 12 residues. CDR3 protein: CASSPEGNEQYF.

The chain combines TRBV7-2 with TRBJ2-3; TCRdb selects TRBD2, and the lack of DNA leaves this call unchecked. The CDR3 contains 16 residues. From germline, CDR1 is SGHTA and CDR2 FQGNSA. CDR3 loop: CASSLESGGPPDTQYF.

The chain combines TRBV6-1 with TRBJ2-1; the TCRdb call, TRBD1, lacks DNA for checking. The germline V gene has CDR1 MNHNS and CDR2 SASEGT. The length of the CDR3 is 14 residues. The CDR3 sequence: CASSAGQGPDEQFF.

The chain couples TRBV12-3 or TRBV12-4 to TRBJ2-1. The CDR3 loop spans 13 amino acids. The CDR3 reads CASSPGLLSEQFF.